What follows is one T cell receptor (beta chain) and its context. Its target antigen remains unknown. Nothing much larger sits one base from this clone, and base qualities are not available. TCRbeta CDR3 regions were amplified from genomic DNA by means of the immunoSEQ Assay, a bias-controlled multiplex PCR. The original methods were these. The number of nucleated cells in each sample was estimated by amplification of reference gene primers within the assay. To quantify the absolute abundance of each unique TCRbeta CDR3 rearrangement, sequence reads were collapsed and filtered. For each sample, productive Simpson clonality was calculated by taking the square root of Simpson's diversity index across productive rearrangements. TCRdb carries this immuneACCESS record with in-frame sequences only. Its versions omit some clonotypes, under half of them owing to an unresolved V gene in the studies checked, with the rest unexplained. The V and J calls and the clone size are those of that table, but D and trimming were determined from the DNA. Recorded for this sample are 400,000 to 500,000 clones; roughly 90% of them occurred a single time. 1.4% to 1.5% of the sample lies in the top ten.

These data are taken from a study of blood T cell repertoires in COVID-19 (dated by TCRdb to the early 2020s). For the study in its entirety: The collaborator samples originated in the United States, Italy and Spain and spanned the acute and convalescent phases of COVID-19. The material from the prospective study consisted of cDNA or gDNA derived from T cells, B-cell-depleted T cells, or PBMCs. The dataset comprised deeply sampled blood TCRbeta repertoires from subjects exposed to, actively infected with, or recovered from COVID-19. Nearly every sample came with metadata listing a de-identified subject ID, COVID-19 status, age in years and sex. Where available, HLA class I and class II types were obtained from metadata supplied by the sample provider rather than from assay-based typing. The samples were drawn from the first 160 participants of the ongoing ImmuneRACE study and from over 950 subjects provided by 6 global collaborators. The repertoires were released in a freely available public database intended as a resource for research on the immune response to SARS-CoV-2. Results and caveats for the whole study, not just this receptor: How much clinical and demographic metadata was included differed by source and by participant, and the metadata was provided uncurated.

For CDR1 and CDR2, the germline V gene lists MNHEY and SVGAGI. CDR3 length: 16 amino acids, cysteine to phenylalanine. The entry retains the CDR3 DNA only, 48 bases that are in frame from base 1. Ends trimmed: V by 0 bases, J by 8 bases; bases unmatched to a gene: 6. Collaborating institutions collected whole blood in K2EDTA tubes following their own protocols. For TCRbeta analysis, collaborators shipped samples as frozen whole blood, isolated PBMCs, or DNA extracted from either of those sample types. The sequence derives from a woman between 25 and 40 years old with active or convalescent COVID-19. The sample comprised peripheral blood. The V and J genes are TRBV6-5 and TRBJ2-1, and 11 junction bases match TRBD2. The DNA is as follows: TGTGCCAGCAGTTACTCTTTAGCGGGAGGGCCCTATGAGCAGTTCTTC. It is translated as CASSYSLAGGPYEQFF.